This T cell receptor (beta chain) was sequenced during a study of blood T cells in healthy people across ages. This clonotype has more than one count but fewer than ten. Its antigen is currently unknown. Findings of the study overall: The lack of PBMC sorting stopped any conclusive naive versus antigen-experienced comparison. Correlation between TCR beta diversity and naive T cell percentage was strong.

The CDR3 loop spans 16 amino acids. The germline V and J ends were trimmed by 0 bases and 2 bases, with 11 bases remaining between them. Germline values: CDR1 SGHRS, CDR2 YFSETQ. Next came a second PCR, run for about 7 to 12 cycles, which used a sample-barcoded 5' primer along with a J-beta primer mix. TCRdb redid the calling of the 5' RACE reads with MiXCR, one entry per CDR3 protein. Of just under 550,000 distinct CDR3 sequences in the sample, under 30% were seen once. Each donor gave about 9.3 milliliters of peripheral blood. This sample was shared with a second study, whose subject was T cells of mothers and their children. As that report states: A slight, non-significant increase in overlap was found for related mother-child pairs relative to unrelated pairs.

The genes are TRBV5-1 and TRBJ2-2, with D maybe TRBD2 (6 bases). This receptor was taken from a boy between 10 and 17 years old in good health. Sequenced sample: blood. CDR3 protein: CASSLDLATNTGELFF. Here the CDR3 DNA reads TGCGCCAGCAGCTTGGACCTAGCGACAAACACCGGGGAGCTGTTTTTT. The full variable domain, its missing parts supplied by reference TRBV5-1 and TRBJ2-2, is KAGVTQTPRYLIKTRGQQVTLSCSPISGHRSVSWYQQTPGQGLQFLFEYFSETQRNKGNFPGRFSGRQFSNSRSEMNVSTLELGDSALYLCASSLDLATNTGELFFGEGSRLTVL.